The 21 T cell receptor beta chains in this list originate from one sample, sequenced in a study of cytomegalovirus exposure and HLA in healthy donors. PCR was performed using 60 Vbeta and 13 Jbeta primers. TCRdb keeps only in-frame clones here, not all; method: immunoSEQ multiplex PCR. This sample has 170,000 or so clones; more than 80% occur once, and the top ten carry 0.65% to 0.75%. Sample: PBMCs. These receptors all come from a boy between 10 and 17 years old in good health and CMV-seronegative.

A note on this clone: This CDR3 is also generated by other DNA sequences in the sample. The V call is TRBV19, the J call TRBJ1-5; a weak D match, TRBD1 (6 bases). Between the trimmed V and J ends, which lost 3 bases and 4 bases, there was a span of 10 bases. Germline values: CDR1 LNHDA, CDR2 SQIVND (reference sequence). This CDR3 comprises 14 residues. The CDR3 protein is CASSIGQGNQPQHF. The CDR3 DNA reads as TGTGCCAGTAGTATCGGGCAGGGGAATCAGCCCCAGCATTTT.

DNA of the CDR3: TGTGCCAGCAGCTTTCAGGGCGCAGATACGCAGTATTTT. Encoded protein: CASSFQGADTQYF. The V gene is TRBV7-8, the J gene TRBJ2-3, with D perhaps TRBD1 (5 bases). Trimming took 3 bases from V and 4 from J, leaving 8 bases between them. The CDR3 extends over 13 amino acids. Germline loops: CDR1 SGHVS, CDR2 FQNEAQ.

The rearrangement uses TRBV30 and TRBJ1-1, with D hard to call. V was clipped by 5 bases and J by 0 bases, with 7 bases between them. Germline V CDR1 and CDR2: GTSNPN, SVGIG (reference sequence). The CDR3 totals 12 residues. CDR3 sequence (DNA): TGTGCCTGGGGGCACATGAACACTGAAGCTTTCTTT. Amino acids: CAWGHMNTEAFF.

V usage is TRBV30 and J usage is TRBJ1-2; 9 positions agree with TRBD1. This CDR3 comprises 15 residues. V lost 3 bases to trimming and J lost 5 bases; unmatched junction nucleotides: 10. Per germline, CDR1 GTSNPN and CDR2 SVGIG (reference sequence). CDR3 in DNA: TGTGCCTGGAGAGCGGGACAGGGCTCTGGATATGGCTACACCTTC. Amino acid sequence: CAWRAGQGSGYGYTF.

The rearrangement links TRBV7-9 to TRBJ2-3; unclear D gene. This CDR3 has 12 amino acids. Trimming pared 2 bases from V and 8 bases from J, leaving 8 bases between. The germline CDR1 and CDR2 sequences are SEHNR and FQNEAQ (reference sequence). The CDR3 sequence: CASSLLTVTQYF. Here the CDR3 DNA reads TGTGCCAGCAGCTTATTAACGGTTACGCAGTATTTT.

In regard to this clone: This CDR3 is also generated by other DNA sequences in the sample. In DNA, the CDR3 is TGTGCCAGCGGAGCGAACTATGGCTACACCTTC. Protein: CASGANYGYTF. The chain links TRBV2 to TRBJ1-2; D is uncertain. The germline gives CDR1 SNHLY, CDR2 FYNNEI. This CDR3 region has 11 residues. Trimming pared 8 bases from V and 2 bases from J, leaving 6 bases between. Full variable domain (missing parts from reference TRBV2 and TRBJ1-2): EPEVTQTPSHQVTQMGQEVILRCVPISNHLYFYWYRQILGQKVEFLVSFYNNEISEKSEIFDDQFSVERPDGSNFTLKIRSTKLEDSAMYFCASGANYGYTFGSGTRLTVV.

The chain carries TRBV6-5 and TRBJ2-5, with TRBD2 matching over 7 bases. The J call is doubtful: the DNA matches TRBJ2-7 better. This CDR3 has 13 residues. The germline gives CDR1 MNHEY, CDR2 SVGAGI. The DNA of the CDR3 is TGTGCCAGCAGTTCGGGGGGTGGCGACGAGCAGTACTTC. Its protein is CASSSGGGDEQYF.

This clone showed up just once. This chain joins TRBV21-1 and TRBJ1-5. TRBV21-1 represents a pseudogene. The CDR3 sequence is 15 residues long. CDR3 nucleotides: TGTGCCAGCAGCAAATATTGGGGGACTAATCAGCCCCAGCATTTT. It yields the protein CASSKYWGTNQPQHF.

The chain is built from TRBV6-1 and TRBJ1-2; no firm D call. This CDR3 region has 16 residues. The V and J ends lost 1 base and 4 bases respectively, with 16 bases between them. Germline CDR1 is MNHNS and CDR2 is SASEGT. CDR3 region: CASSEGLEVSFYGYTF. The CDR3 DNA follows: TGTGCCAGCAGTGAAGGTTTAGAGGTCAGTTTCTATGGCTACACCTTC.

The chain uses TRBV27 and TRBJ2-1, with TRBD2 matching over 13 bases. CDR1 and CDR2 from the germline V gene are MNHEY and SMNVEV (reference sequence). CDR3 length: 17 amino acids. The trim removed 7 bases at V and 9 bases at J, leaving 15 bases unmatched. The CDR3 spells CASTILTSGGAGVEQFF. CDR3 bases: TGTGCCAGCACGATCCTTACTAGCGGGGGGGCCGGGGTTGAGCAGTTCTTC.

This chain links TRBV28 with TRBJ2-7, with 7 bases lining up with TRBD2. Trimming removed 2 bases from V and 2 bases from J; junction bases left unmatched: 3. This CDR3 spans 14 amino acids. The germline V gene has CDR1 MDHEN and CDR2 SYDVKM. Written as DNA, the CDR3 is TGTGCCAGCAGTTTAACGGGGGGAACCTACGAGCAGTACTTC. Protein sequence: CASSLTGGTYEQYF.

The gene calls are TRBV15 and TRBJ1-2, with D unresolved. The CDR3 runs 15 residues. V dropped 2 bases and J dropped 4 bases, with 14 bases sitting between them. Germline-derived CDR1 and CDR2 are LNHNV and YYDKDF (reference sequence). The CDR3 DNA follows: TGTGCCACCAGCAGATACAGTACCCTATCCTATGGCTACACCTTC. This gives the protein CATSRYSTLSYGYTF.

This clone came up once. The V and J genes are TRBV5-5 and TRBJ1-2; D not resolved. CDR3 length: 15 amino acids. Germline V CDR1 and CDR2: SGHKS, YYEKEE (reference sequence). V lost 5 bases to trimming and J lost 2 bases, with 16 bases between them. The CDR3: CASSLSGLGNYGYTF. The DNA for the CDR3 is TGTGCCAGCAGTCTAAGCGGGCTGGGAAACTATGGCTACACCTTC.

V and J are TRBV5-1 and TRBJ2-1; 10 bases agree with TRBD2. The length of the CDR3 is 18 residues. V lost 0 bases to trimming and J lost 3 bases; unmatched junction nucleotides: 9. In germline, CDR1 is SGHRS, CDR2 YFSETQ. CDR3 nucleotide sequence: TGCGCCAGCAGCTTGGTAAACCCCGCTAGCGGGGGCTACAATGAGCAGTTCTTC. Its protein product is CASSLVNPASGGYNEQFF.

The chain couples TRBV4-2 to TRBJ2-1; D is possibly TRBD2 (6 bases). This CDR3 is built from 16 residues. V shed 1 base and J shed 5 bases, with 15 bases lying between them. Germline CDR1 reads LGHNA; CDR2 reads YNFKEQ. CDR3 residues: CASSQGNSGSDNEQFF. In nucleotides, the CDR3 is TGTGCCAGCAGCCAAGGCAATAGCGGCTCTGACAATGAGCAGTTCTTC.

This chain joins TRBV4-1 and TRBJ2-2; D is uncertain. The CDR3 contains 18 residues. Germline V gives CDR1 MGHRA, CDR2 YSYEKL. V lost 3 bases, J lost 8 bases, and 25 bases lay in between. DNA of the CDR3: TGCGCCAGCAGCCACTTCCACGACACAACCGGAACCTGGGGGGAGCTGTTTTTT. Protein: CASSHFHDTTGTWGELFF.

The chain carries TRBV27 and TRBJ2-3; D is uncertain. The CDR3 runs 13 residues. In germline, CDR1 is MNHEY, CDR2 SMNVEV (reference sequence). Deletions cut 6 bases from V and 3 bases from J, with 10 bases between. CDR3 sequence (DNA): TGTGCCAGCAGCCCCTTCGAGACAGATACGCAGTATTTT. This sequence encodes CASSPFETDTQYF.

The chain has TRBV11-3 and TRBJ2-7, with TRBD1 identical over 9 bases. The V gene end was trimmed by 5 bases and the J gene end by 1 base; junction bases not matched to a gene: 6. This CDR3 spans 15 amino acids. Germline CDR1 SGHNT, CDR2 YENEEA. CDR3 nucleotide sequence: TGTGCCAGCAGCAGAGGGACAGGGAGGTCCTACGAGCAGTACTTC. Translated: CASSRGTGRSYEQYF. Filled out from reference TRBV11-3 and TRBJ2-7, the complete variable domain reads EAGVVQSPRYKIIEKKQPVAFWCNPISGHNTLYWYLQNLGQGPELLIRYENEEAVDDSQLPKDRFSAERLKGVDSTLKIQPAELGDSAVYLCASSRGTGRSYEQYFGPGTRLTVT.

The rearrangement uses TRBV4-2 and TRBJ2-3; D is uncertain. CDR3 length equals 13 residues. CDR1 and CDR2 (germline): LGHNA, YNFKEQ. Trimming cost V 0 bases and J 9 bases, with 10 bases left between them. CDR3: CASSQDRRGTQYF. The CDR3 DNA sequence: TGTGCCAGCAGCCAAGATCGACGAGGAACGCAGTATTTT.

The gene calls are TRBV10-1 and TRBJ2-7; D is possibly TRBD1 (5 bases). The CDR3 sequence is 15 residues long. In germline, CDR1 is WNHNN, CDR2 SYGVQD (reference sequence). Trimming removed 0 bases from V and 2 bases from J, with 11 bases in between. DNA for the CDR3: TGCGCCAGCAGTGAGTCCTCGGTACAGGCCTACGAGCAGTACTTC. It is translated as CASSESSVQAYEQYF.

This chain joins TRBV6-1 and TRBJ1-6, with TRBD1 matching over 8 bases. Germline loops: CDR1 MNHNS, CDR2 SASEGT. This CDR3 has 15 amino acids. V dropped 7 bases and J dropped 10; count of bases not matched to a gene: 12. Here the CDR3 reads CASMPGGTLKSPLHF. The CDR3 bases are TGTGCCAGCATGCCAGGGGGCACTCTAAAGTCACCCCTCCACTTT.